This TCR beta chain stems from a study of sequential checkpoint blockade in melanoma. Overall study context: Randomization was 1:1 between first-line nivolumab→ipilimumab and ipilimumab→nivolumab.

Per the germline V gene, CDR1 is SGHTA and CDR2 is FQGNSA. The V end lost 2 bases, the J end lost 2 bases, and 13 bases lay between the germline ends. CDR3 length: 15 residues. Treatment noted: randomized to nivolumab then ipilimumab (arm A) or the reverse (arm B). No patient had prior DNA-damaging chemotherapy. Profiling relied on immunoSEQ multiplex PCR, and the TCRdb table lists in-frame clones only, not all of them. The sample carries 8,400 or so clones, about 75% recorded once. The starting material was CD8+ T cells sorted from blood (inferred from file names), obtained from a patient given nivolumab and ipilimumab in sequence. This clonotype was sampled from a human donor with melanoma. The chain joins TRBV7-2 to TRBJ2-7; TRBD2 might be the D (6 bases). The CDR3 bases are TGTGCCAGCAGCTTATCCGGGACTCACACCTACGAGCAGTACTTC. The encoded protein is CASSLSGTHTYEQYF.